This TCR beta chain was documented in a study of T-cell memory formation after mild COVID-19. In the study overall: Largely donor-specific TCR clusters were found. Findings of the study overall: In pre-infection memory, a portion of responding clones appeared, which suggested that cross-reactive memory joined. CD4/CD8 balance characterized clones contracting day 15 to 85, and CD4+ skew characterized later expanders.

As to this clonotype: What it binds is not known.

TCR alpha and TCR beta cDNA libraries carrying sample barcodes and UMIs came from 5'RACE with constant-segment primers. Via MiXCR, TCRdb re-called the 5' RACE reads, giving one row per CDR3 protein. This sample has roughly 450,000 distinct CDR3 sequences, with about 18% found just once. Sequencing input: PBMCs or a T cell subset sorted from them (not recorded which). The TCR originated in an adult woman who had mild COVID-19 (a few samples of this study predate the infection). Cell type and time point are not known.

CDR3 region: CSASPHTGTSGNEQFF. CDR3 sequence (DNA): TGCAGTGCTAGTCCCCATACCGGGACTAGCGGCAATGAGCAGTTCTTC. The chain carries TRBV20-1 and TRBJ2-1; 11 bases match TRBD2. The CDR3 extends over 16 amino acids. The trim removed 3 bases at V and 6 bases at J, leaving 10 bases unmatched. Germline lookup yields CDR1 DFQATT and CDR2 SNEGSKA (reference sequence).